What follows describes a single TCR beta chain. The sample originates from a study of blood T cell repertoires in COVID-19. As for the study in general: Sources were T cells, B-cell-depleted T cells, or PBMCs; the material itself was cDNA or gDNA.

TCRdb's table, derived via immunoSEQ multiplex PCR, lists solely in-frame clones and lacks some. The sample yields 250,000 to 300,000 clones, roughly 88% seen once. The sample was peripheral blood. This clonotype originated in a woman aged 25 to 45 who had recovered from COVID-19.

The CDR3 DNA sequence: TGTGCCAGCATAACGGCAGCGAGTGGAAACACCATATATTTT. Translated: CASITAASGNTIYF. The J gene is TRBJ1-3, the V gene TRBV6-5, with no clear D. V lost 7 bases, J lost 3 bases, and 13 bases lay in between. This CDR3 is built from 14 residues. In germline, CDR1 is MNHEY, CDR2 SVGAGI.